This T cell receptor beta chain is drawn from a study of spatial heterogeneity in lung cancer. Study-wide context: Detected beta-chain sequences consistently exceeded alpha-chain sequences. The average count in raw reads for each unique TCR and UMI combination exceeded nine appearances.

TCR cDNA molecules were tagged individually, and each one carried a unique molecular identifier. TCRdb reprocessed the 5' RACE reads via MiXCR and lists one record per CDR3 protein. The table has some 10,000 distinct CDR3 sequences, roughly 7.9% seen once. Many counts were recorded for this clonotype. There are 13 residues in the CDR3. CDR1 and CDR2 (germline): MNHEY, SMNVEV (reference sequence). Trimming took 8 bases from V and 8 from J; bases not matched to a gene: 6. Sample time point: sample taken at primary tumor resection. Unsorted tumor, nontumor lung tissue or cryopreserved PBMC supplied the whole RNA. Donors were some 72 untreated early-stage non-small cell lung cancer patients.

The clonotype comes from a male donor with early-stage non-small cell lung cancer. The material sequenced was PBMCs, taken at surgery. The V and J genes are TRBV27 and TRBJ1-6; 7 bases line up with TRBD1. The CDR3: CASADRDYSPLHF. DNA of the CDR3: TGTGCCAGCGCCGACAGGGATTATTCACCCCTCCACTTT.